One and the same sample provided the 8 T cell receptor beta chains below, sequenced in a study of T cells after yellow fever vaccination. TCRdb fed the 5' RACE reads into MiXCR, producing one record per CDR3 protein. The sample records some 54,000 distinct CDR3 sequences, 6.6% being singletons. This specimen was CD8+ T cells not binding an NS4B(214-222) dextramer, sorted from PBMCs, taken 45 days after the first yellow fever vaccination. The source of these receptors is a man aged 18 to 30 who received the YFV17D yellow fever vaccine.

The V call is TRBV29-1, the J call TRBJ2-2; 8 positions match TRBD2. The CDR3 is 14 residues long. Looked up from germline, CDR1 is SQVTM and CDR2 is ANQGSEA. With V trimmed by 4 bases and J by 6 bases, 7 bases remained unmatched. The CDR3, as DNA: TGCAGCGTTGTTAGGGCGGGGGGTTCCGGGGAGCTGTTTTTT. Translation: CSVVRAGGSGELFF.

The gene calls are TRBV4-3 and TRBJ1-1; D is uncertain. This CDR3 is 15 amino acids long. Germline lookup yields CDR1 LGHNA and CDR2 YSLEER. V was shortened by 1 base and J by 4 bases, with 13 bases between the two germline ends. CDR3 DNA: TGCGCCAGCAGCCAAGCTGAACGGATGAGCACTGAAGCTTTCTTT. Amino acids: CASSQAERMSTEAFF.

The chain combines TRBV4-2 with TRBJ2-7; D is ambiguous. The CDR3 spans 15 residues. V was shortened by 6 bases and J by 0 bases, with 15 bases between the two germline ends. Germline V gene lookup returns CDR1 LGHNA and CDR2 YNFKEQ. DNA for the CDR3: TGTGCCAGCAGTGCATACGTTGGGATCTCCTACGAGCAGTACTTC. Its protein is CASSAYVGISYEQYF.

In this sample, this clonotype turned up a few times. The chain employs TRBV10-3 and TRBJ2-2; 10 positions agree with TRBD2. CDR3 size: 18 residues. After removal of 2 bases from V and 7 bases from J, the junction contained 13 bases not matched to a gene. CDR1 and CDR2 from the germline V gene are ENHRY and SYGVKD. DNA of the CDR3: TGTGCCATCAGTGAGAGGGTGCGGCTAGCGGGGGAGATCGGGGAGCTGTTTTTT. It encodes CAISERVRLAGEIGELFF.

The gene calls are TRBV3-1 and TRBJ2-3; no clear D. The V and J ends lost 3 bases and 5 bases respectively, with 6 bases between them. Germline-derived CDR1 and CDR2 are LGHDT and YNNKEL (reference sequence). The CDR3 runs to 12 residues. The CDR3: CASSQALDTQYF. CDR3 DNA sequence: TGTGCCAGCAGCCAGGCTTTAGATACGCAGTATTTT.

This chain joins TRBV7-9 and TRBJ1-1; tentative D call: TRBD1 (6 bases). This CDR3 is built from 14 residues. Germline CDR1 and CDR2: SEHNR and FQNEAQ (reference sequence). The V end was cut by 5 bases, the J end by 0 bases, with 10 bases between. CDR3 in DNA: TGTGCCAGCAGCCATACAGGGCTGAACACTGAAGCTTTCTTT. Residues: CASSHTGLNTEAFF.

The CDR3 protein is CASSQVPLGGGYEQYF. In DNA form, the CDR3 reads TGCGCCAGCAGCCAAGTTCCCTTGGGCGGGGGCTACGAGCAGTACTTC. The chain uses TRBV4-3 and TRBJ2-7; 7 positions match TRBD2. Germline V gives CDR1 LGHNA, CDR2 YSLEER. J gave up 3 bases and V 1 base, and 9 bases lay outside the gene matches. This CDR3 spans 16 amino acids.

The chain uses TRBV9 and TRBJ2-2, with D uncertain. The CDR3 has 14 amino acids. Germline V gene sequence: CDR1 SGDLS, CDR2 YYNGEE. V lost 2 bases and J 4 bases, leaving 9 bases between the germline ends. The CDR3: CASSVYGSTGELFF. CDR3 in DNA: TGTGCCAGCAGCGTGTACGGAAGCACCGGGGAGCTGTTTTTT.